This T cell receptor (beta chain) was captured by sequencing in a study of T cells after yellow fever vaccination. Looking at the study overall: It was SMART-Seq v4 Ultra Low Input that prepared the fractions with low cell numbers. Study outcomes and limitations: Only a small proportion of the clonotypes turned up in both the CD4 and the CD8 compartments, likely arising from convergent recombination. Most clones from primary vaccination resurfaced after the booster (about 95% CD4, around 90% CD8).

The CDR3 has 11 residues. Per germline, CDR1 GTSNPN and CDR2 SVGIG (reference sequence). The V and J ends lost 3 bases and 10 bases respectively, with 10 bases between them. Worth noting for this clonotype: Its antigen remains unidentified.

5'RACE template switching generated TCR cDNA, adding a universal primer site and UMIs. Each CDR3 protein is one row after TCRdb ran MiXCR on the 5' RACE reads. The data hold 450,000 to 550,000 distinct CDR3 sequences, with 20% to 25% observed a single time. The sequenced sample was PBMCs, obtained roughly 20 days after the first yellow fever vaccination. The receptor was isolated from a man aged 18 to 29 who received the YFV17D yellow fever vaccine. The chain employs TRBV30 and TRBJ2-1; perhaps TRBD2 as D (5 bases). The CDR3 nucleotides read TGTGCCTGGAGGGGGAGCAGAGAGCAGTTCTTC. Its protein is CAWRGSREQFF.